The 20 T cell receptor beta chains below all came from one sample that was sequenced in a study of shared clonotypes between healthy human individuals. The protocol was immunoSEQ multiplex PCR, while the TCRdb copy is restricted to in-frame clones and leaves out a portion. The table records about half a million clones, more than 65% of them present only once. Sequencing input: PBMCs. The origin of the receptors is a woman in her forties in good health. Some clones in this sample may be carry-over from other donors' samples.

The gene calls are TRBV5-1 and TRBJ2-3; 12 bases agree with TRBD2. Germline loops: CDR1 SGHRS, CDR2 YFSETQ. CDR3 length: 17 amino acids. V shed 0 bases, J shed 6 bases, and the junction held 8 bases outside the gene matches. The CDR3 is CASSLVGLAGGSDTQYF. CDR3 DNA: TGCGCCAGCAGCTTGGTCGGGCTAGCGGGAGGGTCCGATACGCAGTATTTT.

The chain couples TRBV7-9 to TRBJ2-7; D remains unclear. Trimming shortened V by 4 bases and J by 6 bases, and 13 bases separated the two germline ends. Germline V gene lookup returns CDR1 SEHNR and CDR2 FQNEAQ (reference sequence). CDR3 length equals 13 residues. The CDR3 here is CASSSAPRSEQYF. CDR3 nucleotides: TGTGCCAGCAGCTCCGCGCCAAGGAGCGAGCAGTACTTC.

The chain has TRBV5-5 and TRBJ1-1; a possible D gene is TRBD1 (5 bases). CDR1 and CDR2 (germline): SGHKS, YYEKEE (reference sequence). CDR3 size: 14 residues. The V end was cut by 1 base, the J end by 1 base, with 8 bases between. The CDR3 nucleotides are TGTGCCAGCAGCTTGCAAGGACAGAACACTGAAGCTTTCTTT. As protein: CASSLQGQNTEAFF.

This clone has only a few counts. The gene calls are TRBV4-1 and TRBJ1-1, with TRBD1 identical over 7 bases. The CDR3 is 16 residues long. In germline, CDR1 is MGHRA, CDR2 YSYEKL. With 4 bases clipped from V and 0 bases from J, the junction kept 8 bases outside the gene matches. The CDR3 spells CASSLTPGTVNTEAFF. Here the CDR3 DNA reads TGCGCCAGCAGCCTAACCCCCGGGACAGTGAACACTGAAGCTTTCTTT.

The J gene is TRBJ2-5, the V gene TRBV7-9, with D possibly matching TRBD1 (5 bases). The CDR3 is 13 amino acids. CDR1 and CDR2 (germline): SEHNR, FQNEAQ (reference sequence). Trimming removed 5 bases at V and 5 bases at J, with 12 bases between. The CDR3 protein is CASSPQGRETQYF. In DNA form, the CDR3 reads TGTGCCAGCAGCCCGCAGGGCCGGGAGACCCAGTACTTC.

This chain links TRBV29-1 with TRBJ1-4, with 8 bases fitting TRBD1. The CDR3 length is 15 residues. Germline V gene lookup returns CDR1 SQVTM and CDR2 ANQGSEA. V gave up 0 bases and J gave up 8 bases; unmatched junction bases: 8. CDR3 DNA: TGCAGCGTTGAAGATCGGCAGGGGGCAGGAGAAAAACTGTTTTTT. Amino acid sequence: CSVEDRQGAGEKLFF. The full variable domain, its missing parts supplied by reference TRBV29-1 and TRBJ1-4, is SAVISQKPSRDICQRGTSLTIQCQVDSQVTMMFWYRQQPGQSLTLIATANQGSEATYESGFVIDKFPISRPNLTFSTLTVSNMSPEDSSIYLCSVEDRQGAGEKLFFGSGTQLSVL.

This clone was seen more than once but under ten times. V gene TRBV30 combines with J gene TRBJ2-3; D call uncertain. The CDR3 is 18 residues long. Trimming stripped 0 bases from V and 2 bases from J, with 21 bases between. Germline lookup yields CDR1 GTSNPN and CDR2 SVGIG (reference sequence). DNA of the CDR3: TGTGCCTGGAGTGTACACCGAGGTGGAGTTACCTCCACAGATACGCAGTATTTT. Translating gives CAWSVHRGGVTSTDTQYF.

The CDR3 nucleotides are TGTGCCAGCAGCTTAGCGGTCACAGATTATGGCTACACCTTC. Encoded protein: CASSLAVTDYGYTF. The chain couples TRBV7-2 to TRBJ1-2; D not resolved. This CDR3 contains 14 residues. Germline CDR1 SGHTA, CDR2 FQGNSA. The ends were cut back, 0 bases at V and 5 bases at J, with 10 bases in the middle.

The sample holds one count of this clone. The V gene is TRBV6-1, the J gene TRBJ1-2; D call uncertain. The V end was cut by 2 bases, the J end by 8 bases, with 12 bases between. Looked up from germline, CDR1 is MNHNS and CDR2 is SASEGT. The CDR3 runs 13 residues. The CDR3 nucleotides are TGTGCCAGCAGTGAATCTGTCGGTCTCGGCTACACCTTC. Encoded protein: CASSESVGLGYTF.

This chain joins TRBV18 and TRBJ2-1; D is undetermined. The CDR3 loop spans 16 amino acids. The ends were cut back, 5 bases at V and 6 bases at J, with 20 bases in the middle. Per the germline V gene, CDR1 is KGHSH and CDR2 is LQKENI. The CDR3 sequence: CASSIASGPRSNEQFF. CDR3 coding DNA: TGTGCCAGCTCAATCGCCTCTGGGCCGCGTAGCAATGAGCAGTTCTTC.

The rearrangement uses TRBV11-3 and TRBJ2-3, with a tentative D call TRBD1 (6 bases). The CDR3 consists of 15 residues. Looked up from germline, CDR1 is SGHNT and CDR2 is YENEEA. Deletions cut 2 bases from V and 6 bases from J, with 15 bases between. The chain's CDR3 is CASSLLGTGSDTQYF. Here the CDR3 DNA reads TGTGCCAGCAGCTTATTGGGCACAGGGTCGGATACGCAGTATTTT.

The CDR3 nucleotides read TGTGCCAGCAGTTACGGTGGGGCGGAAAAACTGTTTTTT. Translated, it gives CASSYGGAEKLFF. This chain uses TRBV6-5 with TRBJ1-4, with D perhaps TRBD1 (5 bases). The CDR3 has 13 residues. Trimming stripped 2 bases from V and 8 bases from J, with 9 bases between. CDR1 is MNHEY, CDR2 SVGAGI, per germline.

The chain has TRBV5-4 and TRBJ1-1; D is unclear. Trimming took 0 bases from V and 5 from J, leaving 11 bases between them. This CDR3 comprises 14 residues. Germline CDR1 and CDR2: SGHNT and YYREEE (reference sequence). The CDR3 DNA is TGTGCCAGCAGCTTGGGCGGGGTCAGGACTGAAGCTTTCTTT. Protein: CASSLGGVRTEAFF.

This clone was counted once. V and J are TRBV7-9 and TRBJ2-1; D remains ambiguous. CDR1 is SEHNR and CDR2 is FQNEAQ in the germline V gene (reference sequence). V dropped 4 bases and J dropped 12 bases, with 7 bases sitting between them. The CDR3 has 10 amino acids. The CDR3 is CASSSAVQFF. CDR3 nucleotide sequence: TGTGCCAGCAGCTCGGCGGTGCAGTTCTTC.

The chain uses TRBV4-2 and TRBJ2-1; 11 nucleotides line up with TRBD2. Germline values: CDR1 LGHNA, CDR2 YNFKEQ. This CDR3 region has 16 residues. Germline trimming cut 4 bases from V and 7 bases from J; bases unmatched to any gene: 9. The CDR3 DNA sequence: TGTGCCAGCAGCCGAAGGGTCGGACTAGCGGGTAATGAGCAGTTCTTC. Its protein product is CASSRRVGLAGNEQFF.

The count of this clone is one. The gene calls are TRBV6-1 and TRBJ1-2; 7 positions match TRBD1. The J segment lost 8 bases and the V segment lost 4 bases, leaving 7 bases of the junction unmatched. This CDR3 is built from 13 residues. Per germline, CDR1 MNHNS and CDR2 SASEGT. CDR3 sequence: CASSGTGDYGYTF. The CDR3 DNA reads as TGTGCCAGCAGTGGTACAGGGGATTACGGCTACACCTTC.

V and J are TRBV11-2 and TRBJ2-3; a weak D match, TRBD2 (6 bases). Germline values: CDR1 SGHAT, CDR2 FQNNGV. This CDR3 is 14 amino acids long. V was shortened by 7 bases and J by 1 base, with 12 bases between the two germline ends. In DNA form, the CDR3 reads TGTGCCAGCACCCGGGCTAGCGGCACAGATACGCAGTATTTT. It codes for CASTRASGTDTQYF.

The rearrangement links TRBV4-1 to TRBJ1-1; 7 bases fit TRBD1. Germline CDR1 is MGHRA and CDR2 is YSYEKL. V lost 1 base, J lost 2 bases, and 7 bases stayed unmatched. The CDR3 length is 16 residues. CDR3 DNA: TGCGCCAGCAGCCAAGGCCCGACAGGGCTAAACACTGAAGCTTTCTTT. Encoded protein: CASSQGPTGLNTEAFF.

The sample holds one count of this clone. Its ends do not fully match the called genes, so a read error is possible. This chain links TRBV18 with TRBJ2-4; 7 bases are a match to TRBD1. Germline CDR1 is KGHSH and CDR2 is LQKENI. CDR3 length: 13 amino acids. DNA of the CDR3: TGTGCCAGCGCACCCACGGGACAGAACATTCAGTACTTC. Protein sequence: CASAPTGQNIQYF.

This clone was observed once. This CDR3 reads CASSLVLAGGREQYF. CDR3 bases: TGTGCCAGCAGCTTAGTACTAGCGGGAGGGAGGGAGCAGTACTTC. The chain has TRBV7-2 and TRBJ2-7; 13 bases match TRBD2. Germline-derived CDR1 and CDR2 are SGHTA and FQGNSA. After removal of 1 base from V and 7 bases from J, the junction contained 4 bases not matched to a gene. CDR3 size: 15 residues.